Sequencing of this T cell receptor (beta chain) was carried out in a study of T-cell reconstitution after alpha-beta-depleted transplantation in children. The CDR3 is 17 amino acids. With 0 bases removed from V and 9 bases from J, the gap between germline ends came to 24 bases. The germline gives CDR1 DFQATT, CDR2 SNEGSKA (reference sequence). As it was prepared, the TCRbeta library received unique molecular identifiers. TCRdb re-called the PCR reads through MiXCR, storing one row per CDR3 protein. The data contain roughly 500,000 distinct CDR3 sequences, about an eighth of them seen just once; the ten biggest clones take up roughly 5.4%.

Sequencing was performed on PBMCs from the stem cell graft donor, taken from the stem cell graft. This chain uses TRBV20-1 with TRBJ2-1, with a possible D match to TRBD2 (8 bases). The clonotype originates from a human donor who donated a stem cell graft to a child with combined immunodeficiency. CDR3 amino acids: CSARDYASGSPGGEQFF. CDR3 sequence (DNA): TGCAGTGCTAGAGATTACGCTAGCGGGTCGCCAGGGGGTGAGCAGTTCTTC.